The text below deals with one TCR beta chain. The source of the sample is a study of blood T cell repertoires in COVID-19. Whole-study context: The cDNA or gDNA used as material had been derived from T cells, B-cell-depleted T cells, or PBMCs.

Source study methods: Estimation of nucleated cell counts relied on the amplification of reference gene primers. Sequenced by immunoSEQ multiplex PCR; TCRdb stores in-frame clones only, minus some. The DNA gave D and trimming, while V, J and clone size come from that table. The sample carries approximately 230,000 clones, about 90% recorded once. The germline V gene encodes CDR1 SGHAT and CDR2 FQNNGV. V lost 5 bases and J lost 0; bases outside the gene matches: 3. CDR3 length: 14 amino acids. The receptor comes from a woman aged 18-29 years who had recovered from COVID-19. The sequenced sample consisted of PBMCs or T cells enriched from blood (not recorded which). The chain uses TRBV11-2 and TRBJ1-2; 7 bases match TRBD1. In nucleotides, the CDR3 is TGTGCCAGCAGCAGGGACAGTACTAACTATGGCTACACCTTC. Protein product: CASSRDSTNYGYTF.